This record covers a single T cell receptor beta chain. Its antigen is not identified. The CDR3 length is 14 residues. Trimming removed 5 bases from V and 4 bases from J, with 14 bases in between. The data were obtained in a study of T cell repertoires in cytomegalovirus infection. For the study at large: Evidence of both CMV infection and a matching HLA type came from public TCR beta signatures.

TCRdb re-derived calls from the reads in MiXCR, one entry per CDR3 protein. This repertoire shows about 530,000 distinct CDR3 sequences, about a quarter found once; its top ten account for roughly 13%. Findings of the study overall: Clonotype analysis showed dominance of the ex vivo response by HLA-C-restricted CMV-specific TCR beta clonotypes. Pooled public TCR beta family frequency picked out CMV carriers with the relevant HLA.

The sequenced sample was PBMCs. The J gene is TRBJ1-1, the V gene TRBV12-3 or TRBV12-4; the D gene is possibly TRBD1 (6 bases). This receptor was taken from a human donor in good health (CMV status not recorded). Some clones in this sample may be carry-over from other donors' samples. CDR3 amino acids: CASSNREETTEAFF. CDR3 coding DNA: TGTGCCAGCAGTAACAGGGAGGAAACCACTGAAGCTTTCTTT.